The rows below give T cell receptor beta chains drawn from one sample of a study of T cells in tumors after PD-1 blockade. Profiling relied on immunoSEQ multiplex PCR, and the TCRdb table lists in-frame clones only, not all of them. The sample gives roughly 47,000 clones, approximately 75% of which show up once; over 15% is in the top ten. The sample consisted of PBMCs, taken before anti-PD-1 treatment. These receptors all stem from a human donor with basal cell carcinoma. Each CDR3 is given with its conserved first and last residue. D genes are given only for firm matches. Rows give clone size only sometimes, using once, few, many, or a class for an expanded clone.

>.|TRBV15|.|TRBJ1-4
CATSPRASNEKLFF
TGTGCCACCAGCCCCCGGGCGTCCAATGAAAAACTGTTTTTT
>.|TRBV28|.|TRBJ2-3
CASSGGGSEAIDTQYF
TGTGCCAGCAGTGGAGGGGGCTCTGAAGCCATAGATACGCAGTATTTT
>.|TRBV13|.|TRBJ2-7
CASSPRGWVSSYEQYF
TGTGCCAGCAGCCCACGTGGGTGGGTAAGTTCATACGAGCAGTACTTC
>.|TRBV9|.|TRBJ1-2
CASSVDAGRGYTF
TGTGCCAGCAGCGTAGATGCAGGGCGAGGCTACACCTTC
>.|TRBV18|.|TRBJ1-4
CASSPGINEKLFF
TGTGCCAGCTCACCAGGGATTAATGAAAAACTGTTTTTT
>.|TRBV18|.|TRBJ2-4
CASSPWGIDKNIQYF
TGTGCCAGCTCACCTTGGGGGATAGACAAAAACATTCAGTACTTC
>.|TRBV5-6|.|TRBJ2-1
CASSLGGGAYNEQFF
TGTGCCAGCAGCTTGGGTGGGGGGGCTTACAATGAGCAGTTCTTC
>.|TRBV7-3|TRBD1|TRBJ1-1
CASSSRQGTEAFF
TGTGCCAGCAGCTCGAGACAGGGGACTGAAGCTTTCTTT
>.|TRBV9|TRBD1|TRBJ2-7
CASSRLGTAYNSYEQYF
TGTGCCAGCAGCCGATTAGGGACAGCCTATAACTCCTACGAGCAGTACTTC
>.|TRBV5-1|TRBD2|TRBJ2-3
CASSLVMGGGTDTQYF
TGCGCCAGCAGCTTGGTGATGGGAGGGGGCACAGATACGCAGTATTTT
>.|TRBV7-9|.|TRBJ2-7
CASRSGTAGEQYF
TGTGCCAGCAGATCAGGGACAGCGGGGGAGCAGTACTTC
>.|TRBV27|TRBD2|TRBJ2-7
CASSWGPGLAGYEQYF
TGTGCCAGCAGTTGGGGACCGGGACTAGCGGGCTACGAGCAGTACTTC
>once|TRBV6-6|TRBD1|TRBJ1-2
CASTQARGPYGYTF
TGTGCCAGCACCCAGGCTAGGGGGCCTTATGGCTACACCTTC
>.|TRBV27|.|TRBJ2-2
CASSFEGGVGAGELFF
TGTGCCAGCAGTTTTGAAGGAGGGGTCGGGGCCGGGGAGCTGTTTTTT
>once|TRBV19|TRBD2|TRBJ2-3
CASSPSRAGAGTDTQYF
TGTGCCAGTAGTCCTTCTCGGGCGGGAGCCGGCACAGATACGCAGTATTTT
>.|TRBV30|.|TRBJ2-5
CAWTQDGGPGETQYF
TGTGCCTGGACCCAAGATGGGGGTCCGGGGGAGACCCAGTACTTC
>.|TRBV5-1|TRBD2|TRBJ2-7
CASSFSSGVQAEQYF
TGCGCCAGCAGCTTTTCTAGCGGGGTGCAAGCGGAGCAGTACTTC
>.|TRBV28|.|TRBJ2-7
CASQYDGSYEQYF
TGTGCCAGCCAGTACGATGGGAGCTACGAGCAGTACTTC
>.|TRBV4-1|TRBD1|TRBJ1-5
CASSQVGQGAVGQPQHF
TGCGCCAGCAGCCAAGTGGGGCAGGGGGCCGTGGGTCAGCCCCAGCATTTT
>once|TRBV10-1|.|TRBJ2-3
CASSAEGNTDTQYF
TGCGCCAGCAGTGCTGAAGGGAACACAGATACGCAGTATTTT
>.|TRBV28|TRBD1|TRBJ1-5
CASSLWGRQGSNQPQHF
TGTGCCAGCAGTTTATGGGGGCGACAGGGTAGCAATCAGCCCCAGCATTTT
>once|TRBV30|TRBD1|TRBJ1-1
CAWYRGFEAFF
TGTGCCTGGTACAGGGGGTTTGAGGCTTTCTTT
>.|TRBV28|.|TRBJ1-5
CASSFRFFQPQHF
TGTGCCAGCAGTTTTCGGTTTTTTCAGCCCCAGCATTTT
>.|TRBV3-1/TRBV3-2|.|TRBJ1-5
CASSQATDNQPQHF
TGTGCCAGCAGCCAAGCCACCGACAATCAGCCCCAGCATTTT
>.|TRBV10-1|TRBD1|TRBJ1-1
CASSQGARGNTEAFF
TGCGCCAGCAGCCAGGGGGCGCGAGGAAACACTGAAGCTTTCTTT
>.|TRBV10-2|.|TRBJ1-1
CASSDRDTASEAFF
TGCGCCAGCAGTGATCGGGACACCGCCTCCGAAGCTTTCTTT
>once|TRBV28|.|TRBJ1-1
CASSRFFTEAFF
TGTGCCAGCAGCAGATTTTTCACTGAAGCTTTCTTT
>.|TRBV2|TRBD1|TRBJ2-3
CASSRPGQGARDTQYF
TGTGCCAGCAGCCGCCCGGGACAGGGGGCGAGAGATACGCAGTATTTT
>.|TRBV9|.|TRBJ1-4
CASSVATRDGTNEKLFF
TGTGCCAGCAGCGTAGCGACAAGAGACGGAACTAATGAAAAACTGTTTTTT
>.|TRBV5-4|.|TRBJ2-7
CASSLYKVPYEQYF
TGTGCCAGCAGCTTGTATAAGGTCCCCTACGAGCAGTACTTC
>.|TRBV29-1|.|TRBJ2-2
CSVAYTGELFF
TGCAGCGTTGCGTACACCGGGGAGCTGTTTTTT
>.|TRBV3-1/TRBV3-2|.|TRBJ1-5
CASSKGDTNQPQHF
TGTGCCAGCAGCAAAGGGGACACCAATCAGCCCCAGCATTTT
>.|TRBV5-6|.|TRBJ2-7
CASRRGLSYEQYF
TGTGCCAGCAGGCGGGGGCTATCCTACGAGCAGTACTTC
>.|TRBV5-1|TRBD2|TRBJ2-3
CASTLGLAGGTDTQYF
TGCGCCAGCACCCTGGGACTAGCGGGGGGAACAGATACGCAGTATTTT
>few|TRBV4-2|TRBD2|TRBJ2-2
CASSPSGTSNTGELFF
TGTGCCAGCAGCCCCTCCGGGACTAGCAACACCGGGGAGCTGTTTTTT
>few|TRBV27|.|TRBJ2-6
CASSFTGSGANVLTF
TGTGCCAGCAGTTTCACGGGGTCTGGGGCCAACGTCCTGACTTTC
>.|TRBV24-1|TRBD2|TRBJ2-1
CATSESGTSGVWEQFF
TGTGCCACCAGTGAGTCCGGGACTAGCGGAGTCTGGGAGCAGTTCTTC
>.|TRBV6-1|.|TRBJ2-7
CASSETIVQYF
TGTGCCAGCAGTGAAACAATCGTGCAGTACTTC
>once|TRBV28|.|TRBJ2-7
CASSLPMSYYEQYF
TGTGCCAGCAGTCTTCCGATGTCTTACTACGAGCAGTACTTC
>.|TRBV6-2/TRBV6-3|.|TRBJ1-5
CASSSGQPQHF
TGTGCCAGCAGTTCAGGTCAGCCCCAGCATTTT
>.|TRBV2|TRBD2|TRBJ2-2
CASTDQRGGLRELFF
TGTGCCAGCACCGACCAGCGGGGGGGCTTGCGGGAGCTGTTTTTT
>.|TRBV7-3|.|TRBJ2-5
CASSLDGDNQETQYF
TGTGCCAGCAGCTTAGACGGGGACAACCAAGAGACCCAGTACTTC
>.|TRBV19|.|TRBJ1-1
CASSVPGGVRTEAFF
TGTGCCAGTAGTGTTCCCGGGGGGGTAAGGACTGAAGCTTTCTTT
>few|TRBV10-1|.|TRBJ1-1
CASSAGTRTEAFF
TGCGCCAGCAGTGCCGGGACAAGGACTGAAGCTTTCTTT
>.|TRBV5-5|TRBD1|TRBJ2-7
CASSPTPGQGSYEQYF
TGTGCCAGCAGCCCGACACCGGGACAGGGATCCTACGAGCAGTACTTC
>.|TRBV28|TRBD1|TRBJ1-4
CASKGQGREKLFF
TGTGCCAGCAAGGGACAGGGTAGGGAAAAACTGTTTTTT
>.|TRBV7-7|.|TRBJ2-2
CASSLDPGNTGELFF
TGTGCCAGCAGCTTAGATCCAGGGAACACCGGGGAGCTGTTTTTT
>.|TRBV4-1|.|TRBJ2-1
CASSHSGWNEQFF
TGCGCCAGCAGCCATTCGGGGTGGAATGAGCAGTTCTTC
>medium-sized|TRBV7-2|.|TRBJ1-1
CASSVRGLTEAFF
TGTGCCAGCAGCGTAAGAGGGCTCACTGAAGCTTTCTTT
>.|TRBV28|TRBD1|TRBJ1-1
CASRGQGNTEAFF
TGTGCCAGCAGGGGACAGGGGAACACTGAAGCTTTCTTT